This passage covers 4 T cell receptor beta chains from one sample sequenced in a study of shared clonotypes between healthy human individuals. CD45RO negativity and positive selection for CCR7 defined naive CD8 cells, a population that excluded terminally differentiated effector memory CD45RA+ cells. Using immunoSEQ multiplex PCR, the repertoire was profiled, and TCRdb retains in-frame clones only, with some absent. The repertoire holds millions of clones, with about 95% as singletons. Input material: naive CD8+ T cells sorted from blood. The receptor source for this set is a man aged 18 to 29 in good health.

The chain links TRBV27 to TRBJ2-3, with a tentative D call TRBD2 (5 bases). Trimming removed 3 bases from V and 0 bases from J, with 7 bases in between. Germline CDR1 MNHEY, CDR2 SMNVEV (reference sequence). This CDR3 spans 14 amino acids. The CDR3 DNA reads as TGTGCCAGCAGTTTGGAGGAGAGCACAGATACGCAGTATTTT. It translates to CASSLEESTDTQYF.

J is TRBJ2-7 and V is TRBV6-1, with 8 bases matching TRBD1. The V gene's germline CDR1 is MNHNS and CDR2 SASEGT. The CDR3 consists of 16 residues. V trimming: 4 bases; J trimming: 2 bases; junction bases outside the gene matches: 10. This chain's CDR3 is CASSGGQGGLTYEQYF. CDR3 nucleotide sequence: TGTGCCAGCAGTGGCGGACAGGGCGGTTTAACCTACGAGCAGTACTTC.

The V and J genes are TRBV13 and TRBJ2-7, with a possible D match to TRBD1 (7 bases). The CDR3 length is 13 residues. Deletions cut 8 bases from V and 6 bases from J, with 17 bases between. Germline lookup yields CDR1 PRHDT and CDR2 FYEKMQ (reference sequence). CDR3 loop: CASRMEGAGEQYF. CDR3 DNA: TGTGCCAGCCGGATGGAGGGGGCAGGCGAGCAGTACTTC.

The V and J genes are TRBV30 and TRBJ2-5; 7 positions agree with TRBD1. Germline CDR1 is GTSNPN and CDR2 is SVGIG (reference sequence). V dropped 8 bases and J dropped 5; count of bases not matched to a gene: 20. The CDR3 runs to 16 residues. The CDR3 nucleotides read TGTGCCATGGCGGCGGCGGTGCAGGGGGTATATGAGACCCAGTACTTC. It yields the protein CAMAAAVQGVYETQYF.